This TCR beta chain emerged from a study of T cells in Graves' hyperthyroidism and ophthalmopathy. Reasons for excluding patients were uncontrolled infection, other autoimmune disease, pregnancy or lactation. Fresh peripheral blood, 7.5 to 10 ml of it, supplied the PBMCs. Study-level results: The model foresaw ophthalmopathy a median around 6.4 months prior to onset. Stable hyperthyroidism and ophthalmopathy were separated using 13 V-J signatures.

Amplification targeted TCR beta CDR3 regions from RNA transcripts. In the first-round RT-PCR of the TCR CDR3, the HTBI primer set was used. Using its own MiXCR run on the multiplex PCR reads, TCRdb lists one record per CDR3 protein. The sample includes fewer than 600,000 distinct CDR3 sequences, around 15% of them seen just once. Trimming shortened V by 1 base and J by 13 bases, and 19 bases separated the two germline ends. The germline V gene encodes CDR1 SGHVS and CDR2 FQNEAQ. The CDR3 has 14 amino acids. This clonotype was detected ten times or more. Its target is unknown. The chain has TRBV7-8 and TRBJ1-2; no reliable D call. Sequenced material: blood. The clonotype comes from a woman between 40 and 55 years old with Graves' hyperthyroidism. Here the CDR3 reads CASSLGGYGSSGTF. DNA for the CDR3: TGTGCCAGCAGCTTAGGAGGGTACGGTTCGTCGGGCACCTTC.